The sequence of this T cell receptor (beta chain) was determined in a study of shared clonotypes between healthy human individuals. Germline V CDR1 and CDR2: SGDLS, YYNGEE. The V end was cut by 0 bases, the J end by 0 bases, with 10 bases between. The CDR3 runs 16 residues. Authors' processing steps: Junction-only immunoSEQ sequences carried no quality scores, so filtering differed. Sequencing was performed with immunoSEQ multiplex PCR; in TCRdb, only in-frame clones are kept and a portion is missing. D and trimming come from the DNA, and the V and J calls and clone size come from that table. Of approximately 440,000 clones detected, roughly four fifths appear once; the ten largest clones hold more than 10%.

The TCR sequence derives from a woman aged 40 to 55 in good health. Some clones in this sample may be carry-over from other donors' samples. The chain recombines TRBV9 with TRBJ2-1; D gene uncertain. The sequencing sample was made of PBMCs. CDR3 loop: CASSVEGLTSYNEQFF. In nucleotides, the CDR3 is TGTGCCAGCAGCGTAGAGGGTCTCACCTCCTACAATGAGCAGTTCTTC.